This T cell receptor beta chain was found in a study of blood T cell repertoires in COVID-19. Whole-study context: The United States, Italy and Spain supplied acute and convalescent COVID-19 samples. From T cells, B-cell-depleted T cells, or PBMCs came the material, which was cDNA or gDNA.

Seattle researchers signed up patients amid active infection and tracked them longitudinally. Some clones are missing from TCRdb's copy, which holds only in-frame ones; the method was immunoSEQ multiplex PCR. Counted here are 250,000 to 350,000 clones, about 81% occurring once; the ten biggest clones make up about 1.6%. V lost 5 bases and J lost 5; bases outside the gene matches: 5. Germline V lookup: CDR1 WSHSY, CDR2 SAAADI. The CDR3 has 14 amino acids. The specimen was peripheral blood. The chain employs TRBV10-2 and TRBJ2-5; 10 bases map to TRBD2. The clonotype was recovered from a human donor with COVID-19, enrolled during active disease. The donor label of this sample is uncertain. The CDR3 sequence is CASSPSGRWETQYF. CDR3 coding DNA: TGCGCCAGCAGTCCTAGCGGGAGATGGGAGACCCAGTACTTC.